Listed below are T cell receptor beta chains from one sample, sequenced in a study of T cell repertoires in cytomegalovirus infection. TCRdb reanalysed the reads using MiXCR and keeps one entry per CDR3 protein. The repertoire holds a few hundred thousand distinct CDR3 sequences, with around 13% as singletons. Source material: PBMCs. The receptors come from a human donor in good health (CMV status not recorded). Some clones in this sample may be carry-over from other donors' samples. Both conserved end residues are part of each CDR3. The D gene is left open where the match is weak. The size entry is marked missing in some rows and otherwise reads once, few, many or a size class.

D gene	J gene	clone size	V gene	CDR3 protein	CDR3 DNA
TRBD1	TRBJ1-5	many	TRBV7-9	CASSLGTGGDNQPQHF	TGTGCCAGCAGCTTAGGGACAGGGGGTGACAATCAGCCCCAGCATTTT
-	TRBJ1-5	few	TRBV6-1	CASSERGGSQPQHF	TGTGCCAGCAGTGAAAGGGGGGGGAGTCAGCCCCAGCATTTT
-	TRBJ1-2	few	TRBV7-9	CASSQRDTWGAYGYTF	TGTGCCAGCAGCCAGCGGGACACCTGGGGGGCCTATGGCTACACCTTC
-	TRBJ2-6	few	TRBV6-2/TRBV6-3	CASSPLGGGGANVLTF	TGTGCCAGCAGCCCCCTCGGCGGTGGTGGGGCCAACGTCCTGACTTTC
TRBD1	TRBJ1-1	-	TRBV20-1	CSAREQGVRTEAFF	TGCAGTGCTAGAGAACAGGGGGTAAGAACTGAAGCTTTCTTT
-	TRBJ1-1	-	TRBV14	CASSQEKILNTEAFF	TGTGCCAGCAGCCAAGAGAAGATACTGAACACTGAAGCTTTCTTT
TRBD1	TRBJ1-4	-	TRBV20-1	CSARSDRGEKLFF	TGCAGTGCTAGATCGGACAGGGGTGAAAAACTGTTTTTT
-	TRBJ2-4	-	TRBV12-3/TRBV12-4	CASSPRDTSNIQYF	TGTGCCAGCAGCCCTCGGGACACCTCAAACATTCAGTACTTC
TRBD1	TRBJ2-1	-	TRBV19	CASSRDRGDYNEQFF	TGTGCCAGTAGTCGGGACAGGGGGGACTACAATGAGCAGTTCTTC
-	TRBJ1-3	few	TRBV20-1	CSATTTGISGNTIYF	TGCAGTGCTACTACTACAGGGATCTCCGGAAACACCATATATTTT